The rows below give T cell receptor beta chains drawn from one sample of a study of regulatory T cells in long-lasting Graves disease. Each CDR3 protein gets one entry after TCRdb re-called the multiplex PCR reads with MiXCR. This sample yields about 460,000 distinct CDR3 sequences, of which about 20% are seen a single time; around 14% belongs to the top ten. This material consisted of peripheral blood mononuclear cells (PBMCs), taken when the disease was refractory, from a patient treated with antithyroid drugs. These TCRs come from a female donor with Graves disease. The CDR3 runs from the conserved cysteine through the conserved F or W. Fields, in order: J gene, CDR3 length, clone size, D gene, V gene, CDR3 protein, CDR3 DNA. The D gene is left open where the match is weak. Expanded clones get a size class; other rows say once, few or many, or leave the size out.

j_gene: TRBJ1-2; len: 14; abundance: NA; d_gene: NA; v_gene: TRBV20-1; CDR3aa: CSASVGGMGYGYTF; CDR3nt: TGCAGTGCTAGTGTAGGGGGAATGGGATATGGCTACACCTTC
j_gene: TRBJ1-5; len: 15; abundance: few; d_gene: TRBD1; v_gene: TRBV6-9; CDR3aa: CASSSTGTGSGPQHF; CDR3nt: TGTGCCAGCAGTTCCACCGGGACAGGGTCAGGGCCCCAGCATTTT
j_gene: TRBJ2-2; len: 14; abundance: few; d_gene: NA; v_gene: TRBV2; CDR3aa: CASSERAGPGELFF; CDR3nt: TGTGCCAGCAGTGAAAGGGCAGGGCCCGGGGAGCTGTTTTTT
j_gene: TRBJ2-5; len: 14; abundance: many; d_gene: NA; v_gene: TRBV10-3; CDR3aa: CAINGNDLKETQYF; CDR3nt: TGTGCCATCAATGGGAACGATCTAAAAGAGACCCAGTACTTC
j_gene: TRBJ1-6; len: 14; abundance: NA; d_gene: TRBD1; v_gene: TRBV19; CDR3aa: CASSQQGDNSPLHF; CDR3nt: TGTGCCAGTAGCCAACAGGGGGATAATTCACCCCTCCACTTT
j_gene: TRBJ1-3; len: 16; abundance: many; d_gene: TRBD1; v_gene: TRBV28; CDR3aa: CASSSETGISGNTIYF; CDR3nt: TGTGCCAGCAGTTCCGAGACAGGGATTTCCGGAAACACCATATATTTT
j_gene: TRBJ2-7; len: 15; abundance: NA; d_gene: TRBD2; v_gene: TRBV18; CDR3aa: CASSPPPGRSYEQYF; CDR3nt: TGTGCCAGCTCACCACCCCCCGGGAGGAGTTACGAGCAGTACTTC
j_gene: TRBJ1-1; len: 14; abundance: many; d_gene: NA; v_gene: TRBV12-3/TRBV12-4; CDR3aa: CASSLTDRDTEAFF; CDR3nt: TGTGCCAGCAGTTTGACGGATAGGGACACTGAAGCTTTCTTT
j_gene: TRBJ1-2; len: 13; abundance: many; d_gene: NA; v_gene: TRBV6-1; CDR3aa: CASSETGFYGYTF; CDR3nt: TGTGCCAGCAGTGAAACAGGATTCTATGGCTACACCTTC
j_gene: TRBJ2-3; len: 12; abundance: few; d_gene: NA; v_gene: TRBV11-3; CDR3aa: CASSISADTQYF; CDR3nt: TGTGCCAGCAGCATTTCAGCGGATACGCAGTATTTT
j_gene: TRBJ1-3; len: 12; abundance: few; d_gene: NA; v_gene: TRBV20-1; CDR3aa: CSARDGRDTIYF; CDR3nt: TGCAGTGCTAGAGATGGTAGGGACACCATATATTTT
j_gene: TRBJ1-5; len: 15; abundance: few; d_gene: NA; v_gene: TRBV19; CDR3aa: CASSPGLTHNQPQHF; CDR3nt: TGTGCCAGCAGTCCGGGACTCACCCACAATCAGCCCCAGCATTTT
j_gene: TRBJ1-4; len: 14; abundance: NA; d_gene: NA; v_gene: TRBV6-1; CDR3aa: CASSGTSGNEKLFF; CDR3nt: TGTGCCAGCAGTGGGACCTCCGGTAATGAAAAACTGTTTTTT
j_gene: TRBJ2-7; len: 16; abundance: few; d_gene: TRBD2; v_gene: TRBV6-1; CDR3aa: CASSLGLASMGYEQYF; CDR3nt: TGTGCCAGCAGTCTCGGACTAGCGTCAATGGGTTACGAGCAGTACTTC
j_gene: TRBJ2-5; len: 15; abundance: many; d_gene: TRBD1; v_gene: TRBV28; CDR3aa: CASSRDRGEQETQYF; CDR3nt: TGTGCCAGCAGTAGGGACAGGGGAGAACAAGAGACCCAGTACTTC
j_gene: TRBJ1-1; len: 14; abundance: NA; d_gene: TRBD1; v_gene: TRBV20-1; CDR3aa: CSAIRTGTNTEAFF; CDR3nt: TGCAGTGCTATAAGGACAGGGACGAACACTGAAGCTTTCTTT
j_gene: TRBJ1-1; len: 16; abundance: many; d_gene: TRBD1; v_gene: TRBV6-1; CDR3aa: CASIDRQGSMNTEAFF; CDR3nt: TGTGCCAGCATTGATAGACAGGGGTCTATGAACACTGAAGCTTTCTTT
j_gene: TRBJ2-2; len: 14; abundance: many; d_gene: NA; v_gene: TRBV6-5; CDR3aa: CASSYRRSTGELFF; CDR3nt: TGTGCCAGCAGTTACAGGCGTTCGACCGGGGAGCTGTTTTTT
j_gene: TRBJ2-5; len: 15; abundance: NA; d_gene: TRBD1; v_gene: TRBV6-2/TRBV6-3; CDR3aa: CASSYSDRGPETQYF; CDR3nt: TGTGCCAGCAGTTATTCGGACAGGGGGCCAGAGACCCAGTACTTC
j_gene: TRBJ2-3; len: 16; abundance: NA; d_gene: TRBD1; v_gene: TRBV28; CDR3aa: CASSLAPDRAPDTQYF; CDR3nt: TGTGCCAGCAGTTTGGCCCCAGACAGGGCCCCAGATACGCAGTATTTT
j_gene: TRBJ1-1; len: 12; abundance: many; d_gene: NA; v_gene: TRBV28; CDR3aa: CASSTMNTEAFF; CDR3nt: TGTGCCAGCAGCACAATGAACACTGAAGCTTTCTTT
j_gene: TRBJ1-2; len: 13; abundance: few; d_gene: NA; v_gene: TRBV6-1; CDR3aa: CASSLPGPYGYTF; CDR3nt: TGTGCCAGCTCCCTTCCTGGCCCCTATGGCTACACCTTC
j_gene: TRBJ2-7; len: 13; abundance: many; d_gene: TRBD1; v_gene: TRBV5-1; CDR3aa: CASSPQGAYEQYF; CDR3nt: TGCGCCAGCAGCCCACAGGGGGCCTACGAGCAGTACTTC
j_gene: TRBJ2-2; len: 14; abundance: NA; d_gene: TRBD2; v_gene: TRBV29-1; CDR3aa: CSVAGLAGTGELFF; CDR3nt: TGCAGCGTTGCGGGACTAGCGGGCACCGGGGAGCTGTTTTTT
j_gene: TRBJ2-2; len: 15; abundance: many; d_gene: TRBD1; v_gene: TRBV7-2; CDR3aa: CASSLQGAGTGELFF; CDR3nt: TGTGCCAGCAGCTTACAGGGGGCGGGAACCGGGGAGCTGTTTTTT
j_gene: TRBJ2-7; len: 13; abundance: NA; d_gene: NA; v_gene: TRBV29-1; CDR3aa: CSVVGTLSYEQYF; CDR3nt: TGCAGCGTTGTCGGGACACTTTCCTACGAGCAGTACTTC
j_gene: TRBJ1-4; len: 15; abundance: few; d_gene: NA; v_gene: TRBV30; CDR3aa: CAWTPAGRGGEKLFF; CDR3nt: TGTGCCTGGACCCCCGCGGGCAGGGGAGGTGAAAAACTGTTTTTT
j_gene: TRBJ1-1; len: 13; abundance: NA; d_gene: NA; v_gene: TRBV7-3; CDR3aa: CASSFGASTEAFF; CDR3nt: TGTGCCAGCAGCTTCGGGGCGAGCACTGAAGCTTTCTTT
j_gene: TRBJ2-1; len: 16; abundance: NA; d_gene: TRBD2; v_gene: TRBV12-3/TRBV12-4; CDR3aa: CASSRGGLAGVNEQFF; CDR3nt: TGTGCCAGCAGTCGGGGGGGACTAGCGGGAGTCAATGAGCAGTTCTTC
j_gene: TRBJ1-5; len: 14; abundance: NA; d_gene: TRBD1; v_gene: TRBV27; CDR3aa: CASRHRGLDQPQHF; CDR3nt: TGTGCCAGCAGGCACAGGGGTCTTGATCAGCCCCAGCATTTT
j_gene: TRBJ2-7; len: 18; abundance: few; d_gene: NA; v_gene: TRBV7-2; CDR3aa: CASSPVELRWQGTYEQYF; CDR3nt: TGTGCCAGCAGCCCCGTGGAGTTGAGGTGGCAGGGGACATACGAGCAGTACTTC
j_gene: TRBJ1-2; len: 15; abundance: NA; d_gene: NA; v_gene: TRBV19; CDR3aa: CASSPYIQDAYGYTF; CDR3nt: TGTGCCAGTAGTCCCTACATCCAGGATGCCTATGGCTACACCTTC
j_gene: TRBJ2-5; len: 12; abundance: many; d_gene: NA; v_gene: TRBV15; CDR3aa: CATYGPGETQYF; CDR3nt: TGTGCCACCTATGGTCCTGGGGAGACCCAGTACTTC
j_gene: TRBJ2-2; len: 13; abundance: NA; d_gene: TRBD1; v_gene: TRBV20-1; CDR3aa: CSAGTGDAGELFF; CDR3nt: TGCAGTGCCGGGACAGGGGACGCCGGGGAGCTGTTTTTT
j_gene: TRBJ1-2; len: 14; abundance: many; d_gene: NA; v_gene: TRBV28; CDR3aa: CASSFPGANYGYTF; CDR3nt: TGTGCCAGCAGTTTTCCTGGGGCCAACTATGGCTACACCTTC
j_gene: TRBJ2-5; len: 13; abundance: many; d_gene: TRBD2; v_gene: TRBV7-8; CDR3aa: CATEREVVETQYF; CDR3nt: TGTGCTACCGAGCGGGAGGTGGTGGAGACCCAGTACTTC
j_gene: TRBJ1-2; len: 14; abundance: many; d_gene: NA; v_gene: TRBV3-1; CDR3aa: CASSQVGRSYGYTF; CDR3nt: TGTGCCAGCAGCCAAGTAGGCAGATCCTATGGCTACACCTTC
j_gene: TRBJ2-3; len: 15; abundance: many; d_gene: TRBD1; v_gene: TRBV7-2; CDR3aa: CASSYRTGSTDTQYF; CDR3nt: TGTGCCAGCAGCTACAGGACAGGGAGCACAGATACGCAGTATTTT
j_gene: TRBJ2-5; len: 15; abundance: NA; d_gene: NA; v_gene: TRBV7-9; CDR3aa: CASSLTGGVRETQYF; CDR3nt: TGTGCCAGCAGCTTAACAGGCGGGGTTCGGGAGACCCAGTACTTC
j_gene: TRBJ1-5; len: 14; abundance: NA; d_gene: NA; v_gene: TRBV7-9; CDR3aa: CASSSHQGNQPQHF; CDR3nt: TGTGCCAGCAGCTCACATCAGGGTAATCAGCCCCAGCATTTT
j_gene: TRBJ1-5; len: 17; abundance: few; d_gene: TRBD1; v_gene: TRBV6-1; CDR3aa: CASRLLPGTARNQPQHF; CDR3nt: TGTGCCAGCAGACTGCTCCCTGGGACAGCACGCAATCAGCCCCAGCATTTT
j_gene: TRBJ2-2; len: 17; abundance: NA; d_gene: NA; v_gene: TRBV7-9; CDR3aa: CASSITVRAPNTGELFF; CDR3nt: TGTGCCAGCAGCATCACCGTCAGGGCTCCGAACACCGGGGAGCTGTTTTTT
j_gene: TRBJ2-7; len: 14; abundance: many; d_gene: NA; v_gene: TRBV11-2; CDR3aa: CASSLYTIQGEQYF; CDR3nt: TGTGCCAGCAGCTTGTACACCATCCAGGGCGAGCAGTACTTC
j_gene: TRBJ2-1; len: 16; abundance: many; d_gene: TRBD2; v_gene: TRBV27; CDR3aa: CASSGTSGGRVDEQFF; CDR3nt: TGTGCCAGCAGCGGGACTAGCGGAGGGAGGGTCGATGAGCAGTTCTTC
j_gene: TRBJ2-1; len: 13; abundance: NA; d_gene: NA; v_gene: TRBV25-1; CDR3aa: CASSSGQAREQFF; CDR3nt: TGTGCCAGCAGTTCGGGGCAGGCCCGTGAGCAGTTCTTC
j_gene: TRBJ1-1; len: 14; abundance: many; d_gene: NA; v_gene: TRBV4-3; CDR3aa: CASSQAWGDTEAFF; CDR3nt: TGCGCCAGCAGCCAGGCTTGGGGGGACACTGAAGCTTTCTTT
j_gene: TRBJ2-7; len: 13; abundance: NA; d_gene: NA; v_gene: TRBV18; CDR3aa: CASAPTESYEQYF; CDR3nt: TGTGCCAGCGCACCGACAGAATCCTACGAGCAGTACTTC
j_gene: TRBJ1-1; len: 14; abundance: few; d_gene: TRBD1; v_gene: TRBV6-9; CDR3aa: CASSYQGGFTEAFF; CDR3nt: TGTGCCAGCAGTTACCAGGGGGGATTTACTGAAGCTTTCTTT